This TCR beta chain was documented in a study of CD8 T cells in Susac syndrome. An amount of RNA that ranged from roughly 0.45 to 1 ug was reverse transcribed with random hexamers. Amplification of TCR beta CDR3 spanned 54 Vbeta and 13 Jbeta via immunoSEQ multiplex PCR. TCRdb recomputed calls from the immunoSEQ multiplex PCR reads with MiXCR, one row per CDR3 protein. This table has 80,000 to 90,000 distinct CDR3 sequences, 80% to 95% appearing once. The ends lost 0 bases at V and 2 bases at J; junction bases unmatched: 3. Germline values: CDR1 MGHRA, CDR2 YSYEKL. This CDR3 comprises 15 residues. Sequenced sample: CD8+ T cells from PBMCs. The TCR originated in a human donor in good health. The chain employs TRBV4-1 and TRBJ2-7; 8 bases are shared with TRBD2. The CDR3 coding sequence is TGCGCCAGCAGCCAAGAAACGGGGGGGCCCTACGAGCAGTACTTC. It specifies CASSQETGGPYEQYF.